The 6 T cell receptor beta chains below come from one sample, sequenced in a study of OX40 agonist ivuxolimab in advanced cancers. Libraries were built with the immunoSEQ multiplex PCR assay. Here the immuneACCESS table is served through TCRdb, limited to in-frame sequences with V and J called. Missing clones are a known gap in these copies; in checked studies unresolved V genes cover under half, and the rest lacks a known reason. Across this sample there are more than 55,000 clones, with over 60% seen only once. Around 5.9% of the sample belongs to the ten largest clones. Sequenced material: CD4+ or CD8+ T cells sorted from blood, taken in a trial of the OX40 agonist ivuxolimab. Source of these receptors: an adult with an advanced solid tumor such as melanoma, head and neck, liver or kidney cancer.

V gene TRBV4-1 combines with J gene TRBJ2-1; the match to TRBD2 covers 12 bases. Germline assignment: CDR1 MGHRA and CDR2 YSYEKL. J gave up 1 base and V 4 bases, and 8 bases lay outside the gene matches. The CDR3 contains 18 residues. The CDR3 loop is CASSPALAGGISYNEQFF. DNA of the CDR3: TGCGCCAGCAGCCCAGCACTAGCGGGGGGAATTTCCTACAATGAGCAGTTCTTC.

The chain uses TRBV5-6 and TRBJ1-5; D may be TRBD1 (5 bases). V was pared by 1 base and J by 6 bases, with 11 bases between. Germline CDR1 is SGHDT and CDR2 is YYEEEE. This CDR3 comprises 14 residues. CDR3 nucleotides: TGTGCCAGCAGCTTGAACGGGGGGATTCAGCCCCAGCATTTT. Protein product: CASSLNGGIQPQHF.

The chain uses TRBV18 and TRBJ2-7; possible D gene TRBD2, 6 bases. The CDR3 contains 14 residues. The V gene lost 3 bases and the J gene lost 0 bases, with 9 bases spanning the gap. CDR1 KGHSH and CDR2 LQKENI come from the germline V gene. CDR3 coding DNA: TGTGCCAGCTCACCCCCGGGAGACTCCTACGAGCAGTACTTC. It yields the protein CASSPPGDSYEQYF. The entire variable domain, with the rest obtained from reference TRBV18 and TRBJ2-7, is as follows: NAGVMQNPRHLVRRRGQEARLRCSPMKGHSHVYWYRQLPEEGLKFMVYLQKENIIDESGMPKERFSAEFPKEGPSILRIQQVVRGDSAAYFCASSPPGDSYEQYFGPGTRLTVT.

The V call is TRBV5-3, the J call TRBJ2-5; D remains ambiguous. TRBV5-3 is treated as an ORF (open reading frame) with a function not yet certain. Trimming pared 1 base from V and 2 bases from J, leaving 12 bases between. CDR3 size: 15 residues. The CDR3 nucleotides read TGTGCCAGAAGCTTGTATCCCGGCCCGCAAGAGACCCAGTACTTC. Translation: CARSLYPGPQETQYF.

The CDR3 nucleotides read TGCGCCAGCAGCCCAGGACCTATGGATTCACCCCTCCACTTT. It codes for CASSPGPMDSPLHF. The chain employs TRBV4-3 and TRBJ1-6; D remains unclear. The germline V and J ends were trimmed by 4 bases and 8 bases, with 12 bases remaining between them. This CDR3 comprises 14 residues. Germline V CDR1 and CDR2: LGHNA, YSLEER.

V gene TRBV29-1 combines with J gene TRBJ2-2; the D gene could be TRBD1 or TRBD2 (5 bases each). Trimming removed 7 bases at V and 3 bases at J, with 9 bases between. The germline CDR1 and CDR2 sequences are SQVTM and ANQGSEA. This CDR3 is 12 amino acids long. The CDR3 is CSGGSDTGELFF. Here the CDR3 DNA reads TGCAGCGGGGGGTCCGACACCGGGGAGCTGTTTTTT.